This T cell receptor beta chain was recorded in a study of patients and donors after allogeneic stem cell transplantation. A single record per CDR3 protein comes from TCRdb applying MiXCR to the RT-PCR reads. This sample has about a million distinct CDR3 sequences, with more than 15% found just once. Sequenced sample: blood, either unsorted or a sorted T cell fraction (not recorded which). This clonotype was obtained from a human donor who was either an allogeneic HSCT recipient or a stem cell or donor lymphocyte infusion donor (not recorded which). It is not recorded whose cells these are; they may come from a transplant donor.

In DNA, the CDR3 is TGCAGTGCTAGAGGACTAGCCCCAGATACGCAGTATTTT. Amino acids: CSARGLAPDTQYF. This chain connects TRBV20-1 to TRBJ2-3; TRBD2 aligns across 7 bases. Germline CDR1 is DFQATT and CDR2 is SNEGSKA (reference sequence). The CDR3 has 13 amino acids. The V and J ends lost 1 base and 4 bases, in that order; junction bases with no gene match: 2.